A single sample gave rise to the 32 T cell receptor beta chains below, sequenced in a study of blood T cell repertoires in COVID-19. Here immunoSEQ multiplex PCR was the method, and the copy in TCRdb shows in-frame clones only, minus some. The sample consists of roughly 23,000 clones, around 90% of them appearing once. The sequencing input was peripheral blood. The source of these receptors is a woman in her seventies with active COVID-19.

The chain links TRBV9 to TRBJ2-2; 7 nucleotides line up with TRBD2. V dropped 2 bases and J dropped 2; count of bases not matched to a gene: 6. Germline V gene data show CDR1 as SGDLS and CDR2 as YYNGEE. CDR3 length: 16 residues. The CDR3 coding sequence is TGTGCCAGCAGCGTGTCAAGCGGGGTTAACACCGGGGAGCTGTTTTTT. It specifies CASSVSSGVNTGELFF.

V usage is TRBV6-2 or TRBV6-3 and J usage is TRBJ1-4; a weak D match, TRBD1 (6 bases). Germline CDR1 reads MNHEY; CDR2 reads SVGEGT. V lost 2 bases to trimming and J lost 4 bases, with 8 bases between them. This CDR3 contains 14 residues. CDR3 protein: CASSYPRGNEKLFF. The CDR3, as DNA: TGTGCCAGCAGTTACCCCAGGGGTAATGAAAAACTGTTTTTT.

This sequence joins TRBV24-1 and TRBJ2-1; maybe TRBD2 (6 bases). This CDR3 region has 16 residues. Trimming removed 1 base from V and 6 bases from J, with 15 bases in between. CDR1 and CDR2 (germline): KGHDR, SFDVKD. The CDR3 sequence: CATSDFGAGSPNEQFF. The CDR3 DNA follows: TGTGCCACCAGTGATTTTGGGGCGGGATCCCCCAATGAGCAGTTCTTC.

CDR3 protein: CASSIGGGAGSQPQHF. The DNA of the CDR3 is TGTGCCAGTAGTATAGGTGGGGGCGCGGGCAGTCAGCCCCAGCATTTT. The chain has TRBV19 and TRBJ1-5, with D perhaps TRBD1 (6 bases). This CDR3 spans 16 amino acids. CDR1 and CDR2 (germline): LNHDA, SQIVND (reference sequence). Trimming removed 1 base from V and 6 bases from J, with 16 bases in between.

The V call is TRBV4-3, the J call TRBJ1-2; D is uncertain. This CDR3 comprises 15 residues. The V end was cut by 5 bases, the J end by 3 bases, with 16 bases between. Germline CDR1 LGHNA, CDR2 YSLEER. CDR3 protein: CASSSQNSFDYGYTF. For the CDR3, the DNA is TGCGCCAGCAGCTCGCAAAACAGTTTTGACTATGGCTACACCTTC.

The chain uses TRBV11-2 and TRBJ2-3, with D unclear. This CDR3 is 13 amino acids long. V shed 4 bases and J shed 6 bases, with 11 bases lying between them. Germline V lookup: CDR1 SGHAT, CDR2 FQNNGV. CDR3 nucleotides: TGTGCCAGCAGCTACACTCCAGGCGATACGCAGTATTTT. This sequence encodes CASSYTPGDTQYF.

The J gene is TRBJ2-3, the V gene TRBV9, with 12 bases lining up with TRBD2. Per the germline V gene, CDR1 is SGDLS and CDR2 is YYNGEE. J was trimmed by 9 bases and V by 1 base; bases with no gene match: 9. This CDR3 has 16 amino acids. The DNA of the CDR3 is TGTGCCAGCAGCGTAACCCTAGCGGGAGGGCACCCCACGCAGTATTTT. It yields the protein CASSVTLAGGHPTQYF. Together with reference TRBV9 and TRBJ2-3, the CDR3 gives the full variable domain: DSGVTQTPKHLITATGQRVTLRCSPRSGDLSVYWYQQSLDQGLQFLIQYYNGEERAKGNILERFSAQQFPDLHSELNLSSLELGDSALYFCASSVTLAGGHPTQYFGPGTRLTVL.

The chain has TRBV5-1 and TRBJ2-2; TRBD2 agrees at 7 bases. This CDR3 region has 16 residues. Looked up from germline, CDR1 is SGHRS and CDR2 is YFSETQ. The trim removed 0 bases at V and 4 bases at J, leaving 6 bases unmatched. The CDR3 region is CASSLGWTSLTGELFF. In nucleotides, the CDR3 is TGCGCCAGCAGCTTGGGATGGACTAGTCTCACCGGGGAGCTGTTTTTT.

The rearrangement joins TRBV7-9 to TRBJ2-7; TRBD2 agrees at 7 bases. V was pared by 2 bases and J by 5 bases, with 9 bases of the junction left unmatched. The CDR3 totals 15 residues. Germline CDR1 reads SEHNR; CDR2 reads FQNEAQ (reference sequence). The CDR3 nucleotides are TGTGCCAGCAGCTTAAATAGCGGGCTTACAGACGAGCAGTACTTC. Amino acid sequence: CASSLNSGLTDEQYF.

This clone was seen only once. The gene calls are TRBV10-3 and TRBJ2-7, with a possible D match to TRBD1 (6 bases). Germline values: CDR1 ENHRY, CDR2 SYGVKD. The length of the CDR3 is 14 residues. The ends were cut back, 10 bases at V and 1 base at J, with 17 bases in the middle. The CDR3 region has the DNA TGTGCCACAGGCCGGGACATCGTGTCCTACGAGCAGTACTTC. Translating it yields CATGRDIVSYEQYF.

J is TRBJ1-1 and V is TRBV5-3; possibly TRBD1 for D (5 bases). TRBV5-3 is assigned to the ORF class and has an uncertain function. This CDR3 region has 17 residues. V lost 5 bases and J 3 bases, leaving 23 bases between the germline ends. For the CDR3, the DNA is TGTGCCAGAAGTTACGAACAGGACGCCCAGGGATACACTGAAGCTTTCTTT. This codes for CARSYEQDAQGYTEAFF.

V gene TRBV29-1 combines with J gene TRBJ1-1; no clear D gene. Germline V gene data show CDR1 as SQVTM and CDR2 as ANQGSEA. This CDR3 contains 12 residues. The V end was cut by 6 bases, the J end by 1 base, with 9 bases between. CDR3 DNA: TGCAGCGTGAGGATTTCGAACACTGAAGCTTTCTTT. This translates into CSVRISNTEAFF.

V gene TRBV19 combines with J gene TRBJ1-6; maybe TRBD1 (6 bases). V lost 6 bases and J lost 4, with 16 bases in between. This CDR3 comprises 16 residues. The germline gives CDR1 LNHDA, CDR2 SQIVND (reference sequence). The CDR3 DNA reads TGTGCCAGTAGGACCGGACAGTTGGGATATAATTCACCCCTCCACTTT. Translating gives CASRTGQLGYNSPLHF. Complete variable domain (other parts from reference TRBV19 and TRBJ1-6): DGGITQSPKYLFRKEGQNVTLSCEQNLNHDAMYWYRQDPGQGLRLIYYSQIVNDFQKGDIAEGYSVSREKKESFPLTVTSAQKNPTAFYLCASRTGQLGYNSPLHFGNGTRLTVT.

The V call is TRBV28, the J call TRBJ1-1, with no clear D. This CDR3 has 12 amino acids. V lost 0 bases to trimming and J lost 8 bases, with 7 bases between them. The V gene's germline CDR1 is MDHEN and CDR2 SYDVKM. CDR3 coding DNA: TGTGCCAGCAGTTTATGGGGCAGGGAAGCTTTCTTT. Its translation is CASSLWGREAFF.

V gene TRBV18 combines with J gene TRBJ1-1; TRBD1 is a possible D gene (5 bases). Per the germline V gene, CDR1 is KGHSH and CDR2 is LQKENI. V dropped 4 bases and J dropped 0 bases, with 6 bases sitting between them. This CDR3 is built from 13 residues. The CDR3 sequence is CASSQGMNTEAFF. The CDR3 DNA follows: TGTGCCAGCTCACAGGGGATGAACACTGAAGCTTTCTTT.

This CDR3 reads CASSQYITGAFGELFF. CDR3 DNA sequence: TGCGCCAGCAGCCAATATATTACAGGGGCTTTCGGGGAGCTGTTTTTT. The rearrangement joins TRBV4-1 to TRBJ2-2; 7 positions agree with TRBD1. The CDR3 consists of 16 residues. Trimming at V came to 2 bases and at J to 7 bases, leaving 10 bases not matched to a gene. The germline V gene encodes CDR1 MGHRA and CDR2 YSYEKL.

V usage is TRBV9 and J usage is TRBJ1-3; 11 bases match TRBD1. CDR3 length: 14 amino acids. Germline assignment: CDR1 SGDLS and CDR2 YYNGEE. V lost 7 bases, J lost 9 bases, and 9 bases stayed unmatched. CDR3 bases: TGTGCCAGCCGGGGGACAGGGGGTGAAGCCACCATATATTTT. Translated: CASRGTGGEATIYF.

The rearrangement uses TRBV7-9 and TRBJ1-1, with D possibly being TRBD1 (5 bases). This CDR3 comprises 15 residues. CDR1 is SEHNR, CDR2 FQNEAQ, per germline (reference sequence). Trimming cost V 1 base and J 12 bases, with 21 bases left between them. CDR3 in amino acids: CASSLGAGGVRESFF. The DNA of the CDR3 is TGTGCCAGCAGCTTAGGGGCTGGGGGGGTCCGCGAATCTTTCTTT.

The chain joins TRBV19 to TRBJ1-5; 7 nucleotides align to TRBD1. Germline CDR1 LNHDA, CDR2 SQIVND (reference sequence). The CDR3 length is 14 residues. The J segment lost 2 bases and the V segment lost 7 bases, leaving 5 bases of the junction unmatched. CDR3 residues: CASNRGEGNQPQHF. The CDR3 coding sequence is TGTGCCAGTAACAGGGGTGAGGGCAATCAGCCCCAGCATTTT.

This sequence joins TRBV28 and TRBJ2-7, with 8 bases fitting TRBD1. Germline V gene data show CDR1 as MDHEN and CDR2 as SYDVKM. Unmatched junction bases numbered 1, after V lost 5 bases and J lost 4 bases. The CDR3 sequence is 12 residues long. The CDR3 reads CASSRTGYEQYF. As DNA, the CDR3 is TGTGCCAGCAGTCGGACAGGGTACGAGCAGTACTTC.

CDR3 region: CASIDSSYEQYF. DNA for the CDR3: TGTGCCAGCATAGACAGCTCCTACGAGCAGTACTTC. This chain uses TRBV6-5 with TRBJ2-7, with a possible D match to TRBD1 (5 bases). Looked up from germline, CDR1 is MNHEY and CDR2 is SVGAGI. V gave up 7 bases and J gave up 0 bases, with 7 bases separating them. CDR3 size: 12 residues.

The CDR3 protein is CASKAAGNSYNEQFF. The CDR3 DNA reads as TGTGCCAGTAAGGCAGCGGGTAACTCCTACAATGAGCAGTTCTTC. The rearrangement uses TRBV19 and TRBJ2-1; perhaps TRBD2 as D (6 bases). The CDR3 runs to 15 residues. Germline V gene data show CDR1 as LNHDA and CDR2 as SQIVND (reference sequence). V lost 7 bases, J lost 0 bases, and 13 bases lay in between.

This sequence joins TRBV29-1 and TRBJ2-7, with 11 bases identical to TRBD2. The junction had 4 bases not matched to a gene; V was cut back by 6 bases and J by 3 bases. The CDR3 consists of 13 residues. Germline CDR1 SQVTM, CDR2 ANQGSEA. The chain's CDR3 is CSVETSGDYEQYF. The DNA for the CDR3 is TGCAGCGTCGAGACTAGCGGGGACTACGAGCAGTACTTC.

V usage is TRBV18 and J usage is TRBJ2-7, with TRBD2 matching 7 bases. Germline V gives CDR1 KGHSH, CDR2 LQKENI. Losses at the gene ends were 3 bases for V and 2 bases for J; bases not matched to a gene: 7. The CDR3 sequence is 15 residues long. The CDR3 region is CASSPGQGGTYEQYF. The CDR3, as DNA: TGTGCCAGCTCACCCGGGCAGGGAGGGACCTACGAGCAGTACTTC.

This clone was observed a few times. The chain carries TRBV28 and TRBJ1-5; D possibly corresponds to TRBD1 (6 bases). Deletions cut 3 bases from V and 8 bases from J, with 14 bases between. CDR1 and CDR2 from the germline V gene are MDHEN and SYDVKM. There are 14 residues in the CDR3. The CDR3, as DNA: TGTGCCAGCAGTTTGGGCAGGGGTAGGGAGCCCCAGCATTTT. It yields the protein CASSLGRGREPQHF.

The genes are TRBV11-2 and TRBJ2-7; 13 bases are shared with TRBD2. J lost 5 bases, V lost 5 bases, and 6 bases had no gene match. The CDR3 is 15 amino acids. The germline gives CDR1 SGHAT, CDR2 FQNNGV. In DNA, the CDR3 is TGTGCCAGCAGCGGATGGACTAGCGGGAGACACGAGCAGTACTTC. This sequence encodes CASSGWTSGRHEQYF.

The V gene is TRBV5-1, the J gene TRBJ2-3; 11 bases line up with TRBD2. Germline V gives CDR1 SGHRS, CDR2 YFSETQ. V dropped 4 bases and J dropped 0; count of bases not matched to a gene: 13. CDR3 length: 19 residues. The CDR3 bases are TGCGCCAGCAGCCTTGAACCGGGACTAGCGGCGGCTAGCACAGATACGCAGTATTTT. It translates to CASSLEPGLAAASTDTQYF.

This chain joins TRBV29-1 and TRBJ2-3; 9 bases align to TRBD1. Germline V CDR1 and CDR2: SQVTM, ANQGSEA. The CDR3 consists of 13 residues. The junction had 6 bases not matched to a gene; V was cut back by 7 bases and J by 4 bases. The CDR3 sequence is CSALDRGPDTQYF. CDR3 DNA: TGCAGCGCTTTGGACAGGGGACCAGATACGCAGTATTTT.

This clone occurred once. The chain carries TRBV7-2 and TRBJ2-2, with TRBD1 matching over 8 bases. V dropped 3 bases and J dropped 6; count of bases not matched to a gene: 12. This CDR3 region has 17 residues. The germline V gene has CDR1 SGHTA and CDR2 FQGNSA. This CDR3 is CASSLFDQGALAGELFF. The CDR3 nucleotides read TGTGCCAGCAGCTTGTTTGACCAGGGGGCTCTGGCCGGGGAGCTGTTTTTT.

The chain combines TRBV9 with TRBJ1-2, with D uncertain. V dropped 3 bases and J dropped 4 bases, with 7 bases sitting between them. The CDR3 covers 12 residues. Germline V CDR1 and CDR2: SGDLS, YYNGEE. This CDR3 reads CASSELGYGYTF. The CDR3 DNA follows: TGTGCCAGCAGCGAGCTAGGCTATGGCTACACCTTC.

The rearrangement uses TRBV4-2 and TRBJ2-7, with D possibly matching TRBD2 (5 bases). The germline CDR1 and CDR2 sequences are LGHNA and YNFKEQ. With 0 bases removed from V and 4 bases from J, the gap between germline ends came to 10 bases. This CDR3 has 14 residues. CDR3 DNA: TGTGCCAGCAGCCAAGACGGGATAGAGTACGAGCAGTACTTC. Amino acids: CASSQDGIEYEQYF.

This chain uses TRBV4-3 with TRBJ2-5; D gene ambiguous. The V end was cut by 0 bases, the J end by 2 bases, with 10 bases between. This CDR3 has 15 amino acids. Germline V gene data show CDR1 as LGHNA and CDR2 as YSLEER. The CDR3 DNA is TGCGCCAGCAGCCAAGATGCGTCTAAGCAAGAGACCCAGTACTTC. Translated, it gives CASSQDASKQETQYF.